This T cell receptor (beta chain) was profiled in a study of cytomegalovirus exposure and HLA in healthy donors. Note on this clone: The antigen is undetermined.

PCR employed 60 Vbeta and 13 Jbeta primers. Sequencing used immunoSEQ multiplex PCR; TCRdb keeps in-frame clones, though not all of them. This sample has around 150,000 clones, with about four fifths found just once. The donors gave bone marrow, and they were healthy. Findings of the study overall: HLA allele associations emerged for about 18,000 TCR beta sequences in a later analysis, at 0.05 false discovery rate.

V trimming: 3 bases; J trimming: 7 bases; junction bases outside the gene matches: 4. Per the germline V gene, CDR1 is SGHTS and CDR2 is YDEGEE. The CDR3 sequence is 13 residues long. The chain carries TRBV5-8 and TRBJ2-7, with 10 bases fitting TRBD1. The specimen sequenced was PBMCs. This TCR derives from a man aged 25 to 40 in good health and CMV-seronegative. CDR3 in amino acids: CASSWGDRGEQYF. The CDR3, as DNA: TGTGCCAGCAGCTGGGGGGACAGGGGAGAGCAGTACTTC. Looking up the rest from reference TRBV5-8 and TRBJ2-7 gives the full variable domain: EAGVTQSPTHLIKTRGQQATLRCSPISGHTSVYWYQQALGLGLQFLLWYDEGEERNRGNFPPRFSGRQFPNYSSELNVNALELEDSALYLCASSWGDRGEQYFGPGTRLTVT.